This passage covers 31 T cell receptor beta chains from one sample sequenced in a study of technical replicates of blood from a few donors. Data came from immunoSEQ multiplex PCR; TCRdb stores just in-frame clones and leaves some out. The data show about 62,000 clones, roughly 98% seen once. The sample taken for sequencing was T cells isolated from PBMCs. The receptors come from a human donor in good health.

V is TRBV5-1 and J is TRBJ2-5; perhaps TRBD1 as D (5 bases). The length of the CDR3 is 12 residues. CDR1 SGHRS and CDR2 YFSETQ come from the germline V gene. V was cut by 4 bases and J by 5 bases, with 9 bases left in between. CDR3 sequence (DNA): TGCGCCAGCAGCCTGGGGCGGGAGACCCAGTACTTC. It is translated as CASSLGRETQYF.

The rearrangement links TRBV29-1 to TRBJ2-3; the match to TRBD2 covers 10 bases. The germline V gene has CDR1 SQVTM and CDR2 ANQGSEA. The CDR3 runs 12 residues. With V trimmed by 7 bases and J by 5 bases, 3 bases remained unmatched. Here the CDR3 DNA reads TGCAGCGACGTAGCGGGAGGAGATACGCAGTATTTT. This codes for CSDVAGGDTQYF.

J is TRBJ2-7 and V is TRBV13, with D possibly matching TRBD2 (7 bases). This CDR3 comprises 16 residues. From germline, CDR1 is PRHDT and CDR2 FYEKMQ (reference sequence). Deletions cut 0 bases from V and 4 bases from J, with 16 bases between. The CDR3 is CASSLGRTAGRYEQYF. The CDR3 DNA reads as TGTGCCAGCAGCTTAGGTCGGACAGCGGGGCGGTACGAGCAGTACTTC.

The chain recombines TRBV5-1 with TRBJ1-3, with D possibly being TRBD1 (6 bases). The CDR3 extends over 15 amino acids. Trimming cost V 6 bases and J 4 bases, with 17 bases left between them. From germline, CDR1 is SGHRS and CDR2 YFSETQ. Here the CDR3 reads CASTLSGHLGNTIYF. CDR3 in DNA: TGCGCCAGCACGCTGTCGGGACATCTCGGAAACACCATATATTTT.

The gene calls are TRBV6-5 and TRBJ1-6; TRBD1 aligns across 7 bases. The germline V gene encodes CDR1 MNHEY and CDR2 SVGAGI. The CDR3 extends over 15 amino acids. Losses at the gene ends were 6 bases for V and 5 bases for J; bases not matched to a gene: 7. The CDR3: CASSPNGQDNSPLHF. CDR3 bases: TGTGCCAGCAGCCCGAATGGACAGGATAATTCACCCCTCCACTTT.

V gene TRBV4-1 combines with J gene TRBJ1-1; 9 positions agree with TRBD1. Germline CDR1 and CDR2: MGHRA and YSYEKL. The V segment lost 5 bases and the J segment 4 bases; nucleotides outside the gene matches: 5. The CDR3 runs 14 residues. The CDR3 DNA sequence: TGCGCCAGCAGCGAACAGGGGGCAAGCACTGAAGCTTTCTTT. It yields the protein CASSEQGASTEAFF.

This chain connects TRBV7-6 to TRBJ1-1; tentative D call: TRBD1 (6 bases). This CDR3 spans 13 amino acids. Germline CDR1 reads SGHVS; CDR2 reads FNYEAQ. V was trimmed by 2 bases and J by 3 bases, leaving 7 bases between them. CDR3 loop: CASSLRQDTEAFF. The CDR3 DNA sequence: TGTGCCAGCAGCTTACGACAGGACACTGAAGCTTTCTTT.

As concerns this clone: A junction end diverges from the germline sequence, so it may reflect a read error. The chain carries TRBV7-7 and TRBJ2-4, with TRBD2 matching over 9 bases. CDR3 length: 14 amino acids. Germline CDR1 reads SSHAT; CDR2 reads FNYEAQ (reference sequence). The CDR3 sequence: CASSPGLASNIQYF. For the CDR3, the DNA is TGTGCTAGCAGCCCGGGACTAGCTTCGAACATTCAGTACTTC.

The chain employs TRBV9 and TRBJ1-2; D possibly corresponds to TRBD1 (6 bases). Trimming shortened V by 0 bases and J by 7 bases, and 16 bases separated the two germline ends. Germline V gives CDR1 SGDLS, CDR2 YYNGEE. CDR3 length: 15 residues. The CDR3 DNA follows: TGTGCCAGCAGCGTAGAAATAAGATCGGACAGTGGCTACACCTTC. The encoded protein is CASSVEIRSDSGYTF.

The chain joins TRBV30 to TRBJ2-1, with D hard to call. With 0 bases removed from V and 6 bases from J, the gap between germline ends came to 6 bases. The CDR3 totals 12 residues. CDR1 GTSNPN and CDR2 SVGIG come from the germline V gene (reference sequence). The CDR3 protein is CAWSVPSNEQFF. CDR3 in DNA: TGTGCCTGGAGTGTACCTAGCAATGAGCAGTTCTTC.

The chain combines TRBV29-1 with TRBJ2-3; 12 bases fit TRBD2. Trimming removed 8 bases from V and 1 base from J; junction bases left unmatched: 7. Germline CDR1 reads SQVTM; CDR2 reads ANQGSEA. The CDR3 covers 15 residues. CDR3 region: CSPSGGGSGTDTQYF. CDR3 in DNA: TGCAGCCCTAGCGGGGGGGGATCGGGCACAGATACGCAGTATTTT.

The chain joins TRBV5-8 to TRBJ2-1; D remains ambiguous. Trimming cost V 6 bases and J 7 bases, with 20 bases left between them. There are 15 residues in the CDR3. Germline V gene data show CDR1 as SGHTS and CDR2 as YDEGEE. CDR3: CASTSNPYISNEQFF. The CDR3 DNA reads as TGTGCCAGCACCTCAAATCCTTATATCAGTAATGAGCAGTTCTTC.

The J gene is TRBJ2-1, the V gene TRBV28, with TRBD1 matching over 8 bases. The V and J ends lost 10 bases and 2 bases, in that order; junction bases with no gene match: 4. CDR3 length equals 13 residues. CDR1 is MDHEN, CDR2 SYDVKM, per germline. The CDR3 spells CATLTGAYNEQFF. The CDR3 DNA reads TGTGCCACCCTGACAGGGGCCTACAATGAGCAGTTCTTC.

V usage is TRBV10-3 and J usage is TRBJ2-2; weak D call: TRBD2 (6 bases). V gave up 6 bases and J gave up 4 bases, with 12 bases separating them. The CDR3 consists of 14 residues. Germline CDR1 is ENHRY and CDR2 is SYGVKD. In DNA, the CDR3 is TGTGCCATCAGGTCGGGACTGATCACCGGGGAGCTGTTTTTT. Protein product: CAIRSGLITGELFF.

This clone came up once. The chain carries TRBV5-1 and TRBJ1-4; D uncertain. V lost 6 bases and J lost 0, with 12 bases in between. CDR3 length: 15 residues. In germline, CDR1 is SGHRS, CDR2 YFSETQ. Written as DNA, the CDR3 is TGCGCCAGCATGGGAGGCGTTGCAACTAATGAAAAACTGTTTTTT. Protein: CASMGGVATNEKLFF.

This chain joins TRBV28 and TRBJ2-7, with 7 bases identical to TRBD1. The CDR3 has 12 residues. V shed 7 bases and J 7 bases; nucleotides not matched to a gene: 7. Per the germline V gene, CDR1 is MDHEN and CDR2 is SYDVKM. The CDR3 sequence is CASIDRVMEQYF. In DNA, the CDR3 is TGTGCCAGCATAGACAGGGTCATGGAGCAGTACTTC.

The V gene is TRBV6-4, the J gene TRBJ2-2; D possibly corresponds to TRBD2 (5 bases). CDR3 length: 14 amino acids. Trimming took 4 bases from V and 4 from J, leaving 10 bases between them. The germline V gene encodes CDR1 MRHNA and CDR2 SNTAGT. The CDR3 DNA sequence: TGTGCCAGCAGTGCTGCGGGCCTCACCGGGGAGCTGTTTTTT. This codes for CASSAAGLTGELFF.

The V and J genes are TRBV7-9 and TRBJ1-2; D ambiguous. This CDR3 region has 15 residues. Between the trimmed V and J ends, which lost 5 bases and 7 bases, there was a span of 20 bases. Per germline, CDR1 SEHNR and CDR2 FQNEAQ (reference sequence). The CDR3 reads CASSQGVGVSAGYTF. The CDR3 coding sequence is TGTGCCAGCAGCCAAGGAGTGGGAGTGTCGGCTGGCTACACCTTC.

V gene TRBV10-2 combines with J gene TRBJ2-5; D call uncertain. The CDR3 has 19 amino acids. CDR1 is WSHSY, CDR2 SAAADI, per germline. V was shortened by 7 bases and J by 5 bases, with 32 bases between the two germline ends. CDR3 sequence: CASKPPPESLYTFVETQYF. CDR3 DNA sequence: TGCGCCAGCAAACCCCCACCGGAGAGCCTTTATACTTTTGTCGAGACCCAGTACTTC.

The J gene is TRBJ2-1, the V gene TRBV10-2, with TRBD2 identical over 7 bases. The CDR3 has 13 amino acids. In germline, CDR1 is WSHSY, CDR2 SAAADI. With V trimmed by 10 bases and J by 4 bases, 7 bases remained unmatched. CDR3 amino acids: CATGAGAYNEQFF. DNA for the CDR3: TGCGCCACCGGGGCGGGAGCTTACAATGAGCAGTTCTTC.

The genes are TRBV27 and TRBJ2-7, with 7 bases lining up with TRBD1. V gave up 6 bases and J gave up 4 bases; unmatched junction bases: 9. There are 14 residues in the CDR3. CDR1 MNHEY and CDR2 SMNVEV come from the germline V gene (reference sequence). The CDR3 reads CASRRDRARYEQYF. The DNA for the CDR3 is TGTGCCAGCAGGAGAGACAGGGCCCGATACGAGCAGTACTTC.

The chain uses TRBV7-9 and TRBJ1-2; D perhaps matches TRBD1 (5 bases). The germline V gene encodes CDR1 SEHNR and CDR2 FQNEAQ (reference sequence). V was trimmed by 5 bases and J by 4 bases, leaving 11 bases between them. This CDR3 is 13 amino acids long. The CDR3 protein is CASSPRDFYGYTF. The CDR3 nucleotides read TGTGCCAGCAGCCCCAGGGATTTCTATGGCTACACCTTC.

CDR3 amino acids: CASSGLGGWEQYF. The DNA of the CDR3 is TGTGCCAGCAGTGGACTAGGGGGCTGGGAGCAGTACTTC. The gene calls are TRBV6-1 and TRBJ2-7, with D possibly being TRBD1 (7 bases). The CDR3 runs to 13 residues. Germline loops: CDR1 MNHNS, CDR2 SASEGT. Trimming shortened V by 4 bases and J by 7 bases, and 14 bases separated the two germline ends.

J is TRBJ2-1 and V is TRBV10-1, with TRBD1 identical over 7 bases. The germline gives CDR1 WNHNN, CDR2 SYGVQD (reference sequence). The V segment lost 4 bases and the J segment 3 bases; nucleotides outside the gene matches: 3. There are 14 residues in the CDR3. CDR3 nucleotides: TGCGCCAGCAGTGCCGGGACAGTCTACAATGAGCAGTTCTTC. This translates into CASSAGTVYNEQFF.

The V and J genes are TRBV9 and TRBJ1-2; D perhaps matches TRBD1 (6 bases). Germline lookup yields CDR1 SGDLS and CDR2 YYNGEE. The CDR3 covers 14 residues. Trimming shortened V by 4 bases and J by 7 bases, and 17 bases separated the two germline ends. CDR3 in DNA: TGTGCCAGCAGCCGGGGGGGGGCCAGTAGTGGCTACACCTTC. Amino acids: CASSRGGASSGYTF.

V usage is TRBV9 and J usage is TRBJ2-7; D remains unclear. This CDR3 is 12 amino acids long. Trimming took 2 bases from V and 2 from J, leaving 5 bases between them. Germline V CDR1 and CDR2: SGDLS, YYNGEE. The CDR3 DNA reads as TGTGCCAGCAGCGTTAACACCTACGAGCAGTACTTC. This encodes CASSVNTYEQYF.

The CDR3 spells CASSSLVGQSYNEQFF. In DNA, the CDR3 is TGTGCCAGCAGCTCACTTGTAGGACAGTCCTACAATGAGCAGTTCTTC. The chain is built from TRBV5-5 and TRBJ2-1; D possibly corresponds to TRBD1 (6 bases). The germline V gene has CDR1 SGHKS and CDR2 YYEKEE (reference sequence). This CDR3 comprises 16 residues. Trimming stripped 3 bases from V and 1 base from J, with 14 bases between.

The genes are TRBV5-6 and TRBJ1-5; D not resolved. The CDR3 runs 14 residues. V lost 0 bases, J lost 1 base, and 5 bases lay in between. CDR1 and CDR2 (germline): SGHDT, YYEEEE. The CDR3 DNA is TGTGCCAGCAGCTTGGGGCAGAGCAATCAGCCCCAGCATTTT. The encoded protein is CASSLGQSNQPQHF.

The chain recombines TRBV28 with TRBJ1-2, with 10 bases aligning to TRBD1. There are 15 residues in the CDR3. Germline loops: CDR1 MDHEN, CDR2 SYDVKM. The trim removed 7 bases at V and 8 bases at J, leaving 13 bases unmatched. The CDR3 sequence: CASTPPRQGARGYTF. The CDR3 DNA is TGTGCCAGCACGCCCCCACGACAGGGGGCGCGGGGCTACACCTTC.

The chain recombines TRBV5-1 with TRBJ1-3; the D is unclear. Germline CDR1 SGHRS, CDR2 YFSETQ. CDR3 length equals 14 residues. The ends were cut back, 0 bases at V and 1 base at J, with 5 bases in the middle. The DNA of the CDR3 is TGCGCCAGCAGCTTGGAAGCATCTGGAAACACCATATATTTT. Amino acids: CASSLEASGNTIYF.

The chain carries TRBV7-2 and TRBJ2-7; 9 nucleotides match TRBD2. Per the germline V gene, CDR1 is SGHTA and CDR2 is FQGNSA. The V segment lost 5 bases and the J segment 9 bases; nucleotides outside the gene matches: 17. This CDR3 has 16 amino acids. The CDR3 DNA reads TGTGCCAGCAGCAATTTCCTAGCGGGGCCCTCTACGGGGCAGTACTTC. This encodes CASSNFLAGPSTGQYF.